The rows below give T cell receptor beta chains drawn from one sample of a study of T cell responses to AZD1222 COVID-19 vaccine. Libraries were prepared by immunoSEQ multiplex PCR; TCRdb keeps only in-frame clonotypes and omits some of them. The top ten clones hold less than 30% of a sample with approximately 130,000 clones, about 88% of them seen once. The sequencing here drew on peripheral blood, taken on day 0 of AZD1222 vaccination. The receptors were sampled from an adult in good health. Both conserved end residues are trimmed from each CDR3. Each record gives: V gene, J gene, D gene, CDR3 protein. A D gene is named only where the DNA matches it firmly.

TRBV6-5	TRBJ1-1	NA	ASSYSGTLNTEAF
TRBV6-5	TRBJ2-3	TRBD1	ASSLDRVTDTQY
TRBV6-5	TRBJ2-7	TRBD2	ASSSGLAGSEQY
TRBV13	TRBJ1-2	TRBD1	ASRVDRGVGGYT
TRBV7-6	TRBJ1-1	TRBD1	ASSLAPSEDRRAEAF
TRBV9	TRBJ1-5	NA	ASSATGTGNQPQH
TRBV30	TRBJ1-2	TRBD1	AWSRPGTGGWGYT
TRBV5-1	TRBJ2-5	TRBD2	ASSLGTRYTETQY
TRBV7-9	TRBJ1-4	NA	ASSSGDDEKLF
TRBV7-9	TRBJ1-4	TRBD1	ASSLARPGGSEKLF
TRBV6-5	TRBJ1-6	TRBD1	ASTLQGPRDSPLH
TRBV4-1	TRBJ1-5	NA	ASSQGGVGGGQPQH
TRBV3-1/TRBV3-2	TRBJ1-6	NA	ASSRAGDSPLH
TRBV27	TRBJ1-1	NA	ASRSLGASTEAF
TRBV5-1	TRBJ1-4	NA	ASSLEDWRGEKLF
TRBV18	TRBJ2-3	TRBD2	ASSPGSGIADTQY
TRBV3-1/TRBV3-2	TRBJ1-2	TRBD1	ASSPRTGGYGYT
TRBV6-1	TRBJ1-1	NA	ASSERGRTEAF
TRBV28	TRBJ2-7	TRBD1	ATWGTASSYEQY
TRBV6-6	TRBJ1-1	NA	ASSPGGGTTLNTEAF
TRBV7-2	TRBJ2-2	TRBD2	ASSFSGRAGTGELF
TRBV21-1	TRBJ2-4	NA	ASSGEGADIQY
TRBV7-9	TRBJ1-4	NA	ASSQLPGPGEKLF
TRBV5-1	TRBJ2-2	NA	ASSFTGVVTGELF
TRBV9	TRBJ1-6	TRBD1	ASSVGRQGSSPLH
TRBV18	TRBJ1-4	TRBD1	ASSPRTGFSEKLF
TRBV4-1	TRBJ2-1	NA	ASSQEASQTYNEQF
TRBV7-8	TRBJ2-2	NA	ASSPRGGTENTGELF
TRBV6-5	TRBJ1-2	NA	ASSYSRESFKGYT
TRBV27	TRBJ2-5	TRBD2	ASSSISGVETQY
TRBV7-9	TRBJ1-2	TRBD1	ASSPRTGNGYT
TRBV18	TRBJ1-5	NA	ASSPVGRTHSNQPQH
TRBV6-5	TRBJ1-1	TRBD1	ASSTTGTVIGAF
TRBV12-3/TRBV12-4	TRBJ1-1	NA	ASSPRTSPEAF
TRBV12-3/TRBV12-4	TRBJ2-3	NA	ASKRRGDTQY
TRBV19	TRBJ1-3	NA	ASSILAGDGNTIY
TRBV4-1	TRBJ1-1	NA	ASSQDGTGNTEAF
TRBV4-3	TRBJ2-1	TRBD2	ASSLRGSGRRNEQF
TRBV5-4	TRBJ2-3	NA	ASSLNRVDDTQY
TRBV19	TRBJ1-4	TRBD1	ASTGQGEKLF
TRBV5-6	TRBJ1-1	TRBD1	ASSPKDRGFEGAF
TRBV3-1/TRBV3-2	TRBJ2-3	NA	ASSQDGGDTQY
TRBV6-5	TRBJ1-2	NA	ASQRDGGGYT
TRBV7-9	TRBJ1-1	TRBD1	ASSRWTGGSEAF